These 23 T cell receptor beta chains share one sample of origin, sequenced in a study of T cell responses to AZD1222 COVID-19 vaccine. This table comes from immunoSEQ multiplex PCR, and its TCRdb copy is limited to in-frame clones, with some not included. The table includes about 66,000 clones, about 90% detected once. Source: peripheral blood, taken on day 0 of AZD1222 vaccination. The receptors were sampled from an adult in good health.

This chain uses TRBV11-3 with TRBJ2-1, with 7 bases fitting TRBD1. Germline-derived CDR1 and CDR2 are SGHNT and YENEEA. The CDR3 has 14 residues. The trim removed 5 bases at V and 7 bases at J, leaving 8 bases unmatched. Here the CDR3 DNA reads TGTGCCAGCAGCCTAGGGGGACAGCCTAATGAGCAGTTCTTC. Translation gives CASSLGGQPNEQFF.

This clone came up once. This chain joins TRBV9 and TRBJ2-3; TRBD1 matches 8 bases. Germline V gene lookup returns CDR1 SGDLS and CDR2 YYNGEE. CDR3 length equals 15 residues. The V gene end was trimmed by 1 base and the J gene end by 3 bases; junction bases not matched to a gene: 4. In nucleotides, the CDR3 is TGTGCCAGCAGCGTATCAGGGGGCGAGACAGATACGCAGTATTTT. It is translated as CASSVSGGETDTQYF.

The chain couples TRBV27 to TRBJ2-7; D is possibly TRBD1 (7 bases). The V gene's germline CDR1 is MNHEY and CDR2 SMNVEV (reference sequence). The CDR3 contains 13 residues. V was cut by 6 bases and J by 2 bases, with 11 bases left in between. CDR3 nucleotide sequence: TGTGCCAGCAGGCGGGACAGCCCCTACGAGCAGTACTTC. Translation: CASRRDSPYEQYF.

The chain uses TRBV6-2 or TRBV6-3 and TRBJ1-6; 9 positions match TRBD1. CDR1 and CDR2 from the germline V gene are MNHEY and SVGEGT. With V trimmed by 5 bases and J by 8 bases, 19 bases remained unmatched. The CDR3 extends over 19 amino acids. CDR3 region: CASSRRLFTNRGRDSPLHF. DNA of the CDR3: TGTGCCAGCAGTCGGCGTCTGTTCACCAACAGGGGGCGAGATTCACCCCTCCACTTT.

The genes are TRBV5-4 and TRBJ1-3; 12 nucleotides line up with TRBD1. The V and J ends lost 4 bases and 4 bases, in that order; junction bases with no gene match: 12. The CDR3 is made up of 18 amino acids. Germline V gene data show CDR1 as SGHNT and CDR2 as YYREEE (reference sequence). The DNA for the CDR3 is TGTGCCAGCAGCACTTACCGGGACAGGGGGCGATCCGGAAACACCATATATTTT. It is translated as CASSTYRDRGRSGNTIYF.

The chain uses TRBV6-6 and TRBJ1-5, with D unclear. V was trimmed by 5 bases and J by 7 bases, leaving 6 bases between them. This CDR3 has 11 amino acids. Germline assignment: CDR1 MNHNY and CDR2 SVGAGI (reference sequence). CDR3 in amino acids: CASSQSQPQHF. The CDR3 nucleotides read TGTGCCAGCAGTCAGTCCCAGCCCCAGCATTTT.

The table lists this clone with a count of one. The gene calls are TRBV25-1 and TRBJ2-4; TRBD1 agrees at 11 bases. CDR3 length: 16 amino acids. From germline, CDR1 is MGHDK and CDR2 SYGVNS. The V and J ends lost 3 bases and 3 bases, in that order; junction bases with no gene match: 4. As DNA, the CDR3 is TGTGCCAGCAGTGAGTGGGACAGGGGGGGCAAAAACATTCAGTACTTC. Translating it yields CASSEWDRGGKNIQYF.

This clone appeared once. The rearrangement uses TRBV7-2 and TRBJ2-7; D remains unclear. The V and J ends lost 6 bases and 4 bases respectively, with 10 bases between them. Per the germline V gene, CDR1 is SGHTA and CDR2 is FQGNSA. The CDR3 contains 12 residues. The CDR3 DNA reads TGTGCCAGCAGGAATGACGTGTACGAGCAGTACTTC. Translated: CASRNDVYEQYF.

In DNA form, the CDR3 reads TGTGCCAGCATCGAAGCTGGTGGGGGCTACCGGGGGGAGACCCAGTACTTC. This sequence encodes CASIEAGGGYRGETQYF. The chain employs TRBV28 and TRBJ2-5; D assignment may be TRBD1 or TRBD2 (6 bases each). V shed 7 bases and J shed 5 bases, with 26 bases lying between them. CDR1 MDHEN and CDR2 SYDVKM come from the germline V gene. This CDR3 spans 17 amino acids.

This clone turned up a few times. The chain couples TRBV9 to TRBJ2-1; TRBD2 aligns across 10 bases. The trim removed 3 bases at V and 2 bases at J, leaving 2 bases unmatched. Germline-derived CDR1 and CDR2 are SGDLS and YYNGEE. The CDR3 contains 15 residues. CDR3 residues: CASSAGTSAYNEQFF. The CDR3 DNA sequence: TGTGCCAGCAGCGCCGGGACTAGCGCCTACAATGAGCAGTTCTTC.

V gene TRBV30 combines with J gene TRBJ1-1; D gene unclear. Trimming stripped 5 bases from V and 1 base from J, with 5 bases between. The CDR3 consists of 11 residues. The germline CDR1 and CDR2 sequences are GTSNPN and SVGIG (reference sequence). The CDR3 DNA follows: TGTGCCTGGGGTAAGAACACTGAAGCTTTCTTT. Translation gives CAWGKNTEAFF. The full variable domain, completed using reference TRBV30 and TRBJ1-1, is SQTIHQWPATLVQPVGSPLSLECTVEGTSNPNLYWYRQAAGRGLQLLFYSVGIGQISSEVPQNLSASRPQDRQFILSSKKLLLSDSGFYLCAWGKNTEAFFGQGTRLTVV.

The chain employs TRBV7-6 and TRBJ2-7, with D possibly being TRBD1 (6 bases). Germline loops: CDR1 SGHVS, CDR2 FNYEAQ. With 1 base removed from V and 0 bases from J, the gap between germline ends came to 13 bases. This CDR3 is 16 amino acids long. CDR3: CASSLEDSRTSYEQYF. CDR3 sequence (DNA): TGTGCCAGCAGCTTAGAGGACAGTAGGACCTCCTACGAGCAGTACTTC.

The rearrangement uses TRBV20-1 and TRBJ2-1; D is perhaps TRBD2 (5 bases). Germline V lookup: CDR1 DFQATT, CDR2 SNEGSKA (reference sequence). CDR3 length: 11 residues. V was shortened by 3 bases and J by 10 bases, with 10 bases between the two germline ends. CDR3 coding DNA: TGCAGTGCTAGGGACTTTCCGGAGCAGTTCTTC. Protein sequence: CSARDFPEQFF.

This clone was seen just once. The J gene is TRBJ1-4, the V gene TRBV5-1, with a possible D match to TRBD1 (6 bases). The CDR3 has 12 amino acids. Germline CDR1 SGHRS, CDR2 YFSETQ. Trimming left V 4 bases short and J 13 bases short, with 14 bases between. The CDR3 DNA follows: TGCGCCAGCAGCCCTACAGGGAGCAGACTGTTTTTT. Residues: CASSPTGSRLFF.

Concerning this clone: This sample also contains other DNA sequences that code for the same CDR3. J is TRBJ2-4 and V is TRBV28, with 10 bases aligning to TRBD2. Germline V CDR1 and CDR2: MDHEN, SYDVKM. This CDR3 comprises 16 residues. Trimming at V came to 5 bases and at J to 0 bases, leaving 4 bases not matched to a gene. CDR3 amino acids: CASSLPSGRAKNIQYF. CDR3 nucleotides: TGTGCCAGCAGTCTCCCTAGCGGGAGAGCCAAAAACATTCAGTACTTC.

The rearrangement joins TRBV2 to TRBJ1-1; 8 positions match TRBD1. This CDR3 comprises 15 residues. Germline CDR1 SNHLY, CDR2 FYNNEI. V was pared by 4 bases and J by 1 base, with 5 bases of the junction left unmatched. In DNA form, the CDR3 reads TGTGCCAGCAGTGGGACAGGGCCTAGGAACACTGAAGCTTTCTTT. This sequence encodes CASSGTGPRNTEAFF.

The genes are TRBV5-1 and TRBJ1-1, with TRBD1 as a possible D gene (5 bases). The CDR3 is 13 residues long. CDR1 SGHRS and CDR2 YFSETQ come from the germline V gene. V dropped 0 bases and J dropped 5 bases, with 8 bases sitting between them. The CDR3 DNA reads as TGCGCCAGCAGCTTGGGACAGAAGACTGAAGCTTTCTTT. Translated: CASSLGQKTEAFF.

This clone was seen only a few times. The rearrangement joins TRBV10-3 to TRBJ2-2; no firm D call. CDR1 and CDR2 (germline): ENHRY, SYGVKD. The V end lost 3 bases, the J end lost 1 base, and 18 bases lay between the germline ends. There are 18 residues in the CDR3. CDR3 nucleotide sequence: TGTGCCATCAGTGAACGTGGAGTGGCAGATGGGAACACCGGGGAGCTGTTTTTT. It codes for CAISERGVADGNTGELFF.

The gene calls are TRBV7-8 and TRBJ1-4; no clear D gene. Per germline, CDR1 SGHVS and CDR2 FQNEAQ. The CDR3 spans 15 residues. V was shortened by 4 bases and J by 8 bases, with 17 bases between the two germline ends. CDR3 protein: CASSSFSNLGEKLFF. The CDR3 region has the DNA TGTGCCAGCAGCTCGTTCTCAAACCTGGGGGAAAAACTGTTTTTT.

This clone was observed once. CDR3 nucleotides: TGTGCCAGTAGTACCCGGACAGGGTTCAACAATGAGCAGTTCTTC. This sequence encodes CASSTRTGFNNEQFF. J is TRBJ2-1 and V is TRBV19; 8 bases match TRBD1. CDR1 LNHDA and CDR2 SQIVND come from the germline V gene (reference sequence). CDR3 size: 15 residues. V lost 4 bases and J lost 5; bases outside the gene matches: 7.

The chain uses TRBV9 and TRBJ1-2; D is possibly TRBD1 (5 bases). The V gene lost 0 bases and the J gene lost 5 bases, with 23 bases spanning the gap. The length of the CDR3 is 18 residues. Looked up from germline, CDR1 is SGDLS and CDR2 is YYNGEE. The CDR3 DNA sequence: TGTGCCAGCAGCGTAGTGGACACCAGTCGCCCGGCCCATTATGGCTACACCTTC. Amino acid sequence: CASSVVDTSRPAHYGYTF.

The chain couples TRBV7-2 to TRBJ1-1; 9 nucleotides align to TRBD1. Germline lookup yields CDR1 SGHTA and CDR2 FQGNSA. The junction had 8 bases not matched to a gene; V was cut back by 5 bases and J by 1 base. The CDR3 has 16 residues. The CDR3 DNA is TGTGCCAGCAGCCTCTGGACAGGGGAGGGGAACACTGAAGCTTTCTTT. It yields the protein CASSLWTGEGNTEAFF.

This chain joins TRBV7-7 and TRBJ2-1; 7 bases fit TRBD1. CDR1 and CDR2 (germline): SSHAT, FNYEAQ (reference sequence). The CDR3 consists of 13 residues. Here the CDR3 reads CAIWDRRYNEQFF. The DNA for the CDR3 is TGTGCTATCTGGGACAGAAGATACAATGAGCAGTTCTTC.